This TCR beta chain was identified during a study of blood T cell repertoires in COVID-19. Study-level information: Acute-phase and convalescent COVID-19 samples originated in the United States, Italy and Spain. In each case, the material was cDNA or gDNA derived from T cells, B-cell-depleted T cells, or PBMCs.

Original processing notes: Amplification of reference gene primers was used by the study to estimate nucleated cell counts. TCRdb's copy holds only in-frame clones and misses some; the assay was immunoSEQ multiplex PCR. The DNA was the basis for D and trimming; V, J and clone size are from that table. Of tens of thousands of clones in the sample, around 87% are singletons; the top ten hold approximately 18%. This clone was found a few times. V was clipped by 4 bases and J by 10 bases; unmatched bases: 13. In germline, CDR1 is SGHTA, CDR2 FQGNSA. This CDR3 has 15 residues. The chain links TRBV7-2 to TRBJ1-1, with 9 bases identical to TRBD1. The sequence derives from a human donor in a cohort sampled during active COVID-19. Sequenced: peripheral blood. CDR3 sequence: CASSSTGGASVRAFF. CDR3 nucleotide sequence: TGTGCCAGCAGCTCTACAGGGGGCGCTTCCGTCAGAGCTTTCTTT.